This is a list of T cell receptor beta chains from one sample in a study of OX40 agonist ivuxolimab in advanced cancers. Here immunoSEQ multiplex PCR was the method, and the copy in TCRdb shows in-frame clones only, minus some. Among some 20,000 clones listed, 79% were seen once. Specimen: CD4+ or CD8+ T cells sorted from blood, collected in a trial of the OX40 agonist ivuxolimab. All receptors derive from an adult with an advanced solid tumor such as melanoma, head and neck, liver or kidney cancer. Both conserved end residues are part of each CDR3. A D gene is named only where the DNA matches it firmly. Clone size is stated in some rows and not others, as once, few, many or a class when expanded.

size | J | D | V | CDR3 | DNA
NA | TRBJ1-6 | TRBD1 | TRBV28 | CASSFGTGDDNSPLHF | TGTGCCAGCAGTTTCGGGACAGGGGACGATAATTCACCCCTCCACTTT
NA | TRBJ1-3 | NA | TRBV19 | CASSITISGNTIYF | TGTGCCAGTAGTATAACAATCTCTGGAAACACCATATATTTT
NA | TRBJ1-4 | TRBD1 | TRBV5-6 | CASSYPPRDRGTNEKLFF | TGTGCCAGCAGCTACCCTCCCCGAGACAGGGGGACTAATGAAAAACTGTTTTTT
NA | TRBJ1-2 | TRBD1 | TRBV5-4 | CASSFGTEPNYGYTF | TGTGCCAGCAGCTTCGGGACAGAACCTAACTATGGCTACACCTTC
NA | TRBJ1-1 | NA | TRBV7-6 | CASSHLDSDTEAFF | TGTGCCAGCAGTCACCTGGACTCGGACACTGAAGCTTTCTTT
NA | TRBJ2-2 | TRBD1 | TRBV27 | CASSTLWTGDVGELFF | TGTGCCAGCAGTACGTTATGGACAGGGGATGTCGGGGAGCTGTTTTTT
few | TRBJ2-1 | NA | TRBV10-3 | CAISRSLGDNEQFF | TGTGCCATCAGCCGGAGTTTAGGGGACAATGAGCAGTTCTTC
once | TRBJ2-7 | TRBD1 | TRBV27 | CASSLSGQGSYEQYF | TGTGCCAGCAGTTTATCGGGACAGGGATCCTACGAGCAGTACTTC
few | TRBJ1-2 | NA | TRBV7-2 | CASSPRTDGYTF | TGTGCCAGCAGCCCCCGTACAGATGGCTACACCTTC
NA | TRBJ1-6 | NA | TRBV5-1 | CASSLGRPDSYNSPLHF | TGCGCCAGCAGCTTGGGGCGGCCCGACTCCTATAATTCACCCCTCCACTTT
NA | TRBJ2-2 | NA | TRBV6-1 | CASDTGELFF | TGTGCCAGCGACACCGGGGAGCTGTTTTTT
NA | TRBJ1-4 | NA | TRBV7-8 | CASSLGSRGGLYEKLFF | TGTGCCAGCAGCTTAGGGTCGCGGGGGGGCCTTTATGAAAAACTGTTTTTT
NA | TRBJ2-3 | TRBD1 | TRBV11-3 | CASSPRTGPSTDTQYF | TGTGCCAGCAGCCCGAGGACAGGCCCTAGCACAGATACGCAGTATTTT
NA | TRBJ2-7 | TRBD1 | TRBV30 | CAWDPTGLYEQYF | TGTGCCTGGGACCCGACAGGGCTCTACGAGCAGTACTTC
once | TRBJ2-2 | NA | TRBV5-1 | CASRVVSGELFF | TGCGCCAGCAGGGTTGTATCCGGGGAGCTGTTTTTT
NA | TRBJ1-4 | NA | TRBV19 | CASSMGPLPTNEKLFF | TGTGCCAGTAGTATGGGACCATTACCAACTAATGAAAAACTGTTTTTT
NA | TRBJ1-6 | TRBD1 | TRBV7-2 | CASSLPRDRVTYNSPLHF | TGTGCCAGCAGCCTTCCACGGGACAGGGTCACCTATAATTCACCCCTCCACTTT
NA | TRBJ1-2 | NA | TRBV29-1 | CSVEEGAGYTF | TGCAGCGTTGAAGAGGGGGCTGGCTACACCTTC
NA | TRBJ2-7 | NA | TRBV27 | CASSLITVPWNEQYF | TGTGCCAGCAGTTTAATAACGGTTCCATGGAACGAGCAGTACTTC
once | TRBJ1-2 | NA | TRBV29-1 | CSGAPGHTGYTF | TGCAGCGGGGCCCCGGGACATACTGGCTACACCTTC